A selection of T cell receptor beta chains follows, all from one sample in a study of siplizumab effects on memory and regulatory T cells. Sequencing used immunoSEQ multiplex PCR; TCRdb keeps in-frame clones, though not all of them. The sample lists about 40,000 clones, 70% to 90% occurring once. Sequences were obtained from naive CD4+ T cells sorted from blood. Receptor source: a human donor in good health. The CDR3 runs from the conserved cysteine through the conserved F or W. Fields, in order: J gene, clone size, V gene, D gene, CDR3 DNA, CDR3 protein. The D gene is left open where the match is weak. Size values are once, few and many counts, or a class for expanded clones, and some rows have none.

TRBJ2-3	.	TRBV11-2	.	TGTGCCAGCAGCTTAGATCTCTACAGCACAGATACGCAGTATTTT	CASSLDLYSTDTQYF
TRBJ1-5	few	TRBV5-1	.	TGCGCCAGCAGCTTGACAGTTGATAGCAATCAGCCCCAGCATTTT	CASSLTVDSNQPQHF
TRBJ2-7	.	TRBV18	.	TGTGCCAGCTCGGGGCAGGGGAGCACCGAGCAGTACTTC	CASSGQGSTEQYF
TRBJ2-5	.	TRBV19	.	TGTGCCAGTAGTATTCGGGGGAGGGAGACCCAGTACTTC	CASSIRGRETQYF
TRBJ2-7	.	TRBV4-1	TRBD2	TGCGCCAGCAGCCAAGATAGAGGTAGCGGGGCCTACGAGCAGTACTTC	CASSQDRGSGAYEQYF
TRBJ2-1	.	TRBV19	.	TGTGCCAGTAGTATACCTGGAAATCTGGGGTACAATGAGCAGTTCTTC	CASSIPGNLGYNEQFF
TRBJ2-7	once	TRBV7-9	.	TGTGCCAGCAGCCCAGGGGTTGAGCAGTACTTC	CASSPGVEQYF
TRBJ1-5	.	TRBV9	.	TGTGCCAGCAGCGTAGGAGTGGCAGGACAACAGCCCCAGCATTTT	CASSVGVAGQQPQHF
TRBJ2-3	.	TRBV6-1	TRBD1	TGTGCCAGCAGGGGGGTGGGACAGGGAGGAGATACGCAGTATTTT	CASRGVGQGGDTQYF
TRBJ1-2	.	TRBV27	.	TGTGCCAGCAGTGATTTATACGGTGGCTACACCTTC	CASSDLYGGYTF